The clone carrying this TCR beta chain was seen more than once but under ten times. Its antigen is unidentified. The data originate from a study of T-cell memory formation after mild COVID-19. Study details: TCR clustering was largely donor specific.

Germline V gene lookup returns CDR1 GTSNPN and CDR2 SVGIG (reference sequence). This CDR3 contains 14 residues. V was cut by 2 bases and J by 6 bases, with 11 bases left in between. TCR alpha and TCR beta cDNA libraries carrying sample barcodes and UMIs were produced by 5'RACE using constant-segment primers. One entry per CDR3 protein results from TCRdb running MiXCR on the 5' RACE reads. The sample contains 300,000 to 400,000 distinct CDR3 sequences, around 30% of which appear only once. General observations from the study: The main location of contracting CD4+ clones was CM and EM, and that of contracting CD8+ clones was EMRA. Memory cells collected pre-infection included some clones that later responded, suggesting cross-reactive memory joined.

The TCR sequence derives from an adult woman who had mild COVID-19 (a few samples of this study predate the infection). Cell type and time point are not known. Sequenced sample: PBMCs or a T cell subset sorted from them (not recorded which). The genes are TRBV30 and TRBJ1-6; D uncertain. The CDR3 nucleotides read TGTGCCTGGAGTAAGGGTTCATCTAATTCACCCCTCCACTTT. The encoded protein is CAWSKGSSNSPLHF.